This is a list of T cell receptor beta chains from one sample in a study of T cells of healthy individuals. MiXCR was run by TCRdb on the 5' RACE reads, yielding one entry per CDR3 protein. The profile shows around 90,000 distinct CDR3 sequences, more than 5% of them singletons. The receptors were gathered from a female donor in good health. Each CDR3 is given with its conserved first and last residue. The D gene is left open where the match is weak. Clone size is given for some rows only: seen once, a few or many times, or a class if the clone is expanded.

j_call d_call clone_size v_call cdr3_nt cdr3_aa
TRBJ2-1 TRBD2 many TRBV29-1 TGCAGCGTGGGGGGGGAGCGGGCGTTCTACAATGAGCAGTTCTTC CSVGGERAFYNEQFF
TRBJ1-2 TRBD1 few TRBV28 TGTGCCAGCAGTTTGGGGACAGGGGGCGTGAGTGGCTACACCTTC CASSLGTGGVSGYTF
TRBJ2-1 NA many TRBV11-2 TGTGCCAGCAGTTATGGCAGTTCCTACAATGAGCAGTTCTTC CASSYGSSYNEQFF
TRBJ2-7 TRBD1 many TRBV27 TGTGCCAGCAGTTCAGCGACAGGGGGGTCCTACGAGCAGTACTTC CASSSATGGSYEQYF
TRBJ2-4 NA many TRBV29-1 TGCAGCGTTGGGGGATCAGCCAAAAACATTCAGTACTTC CSVGGSAKNIQYF
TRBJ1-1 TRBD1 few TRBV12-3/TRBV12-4 TGTGCCAGCAAAGGGACAGGGCAATACACTGAAGCTTTCTTT CASKGTGQYTEAFF
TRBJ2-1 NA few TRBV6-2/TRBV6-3 TGTGCCAGCACCATAGACCTAGCGCTTAATCGAAGTAGTTCCTACAATGAGCAGTTCTTC CASTIDLALNRSSSYNEQFF
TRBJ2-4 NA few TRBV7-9 TGTGCCAGCAGCTTAGCGCAGGGAAACATTCAGTACTTC CASSLAQGNIQYF
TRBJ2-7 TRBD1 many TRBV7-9 TGTGCCAGCAGCCCTCGGACAGGGACCTACGAGCAGTACTTC CASSPRTGTYEQYF
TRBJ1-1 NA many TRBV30 TGTGCCTGGATTTGGGAGGGTAATGAAGCTTTCTTT CAWIWEGNEAFF
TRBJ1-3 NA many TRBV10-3 TGTGCCATCAGATCGGGCCTAAGCTCTGGAAACACCATATATTTT CAIRSGLSSGNTIYF
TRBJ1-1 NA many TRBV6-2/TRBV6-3 TGTGCCAGCGAGGACACGGGGACGAACACTGAAGCTTTCTTT CASEDTGTNTEAFF
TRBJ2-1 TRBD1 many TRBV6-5 TGTGCCAGCAGTTACCTTTATAGGGGGCCGGACAATGAGCAGTTCTTC CASSYLYRGPDNEQFF
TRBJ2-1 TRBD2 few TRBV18 TGTGCCAGCTCACCTGCACTAGCGGGAGGTGGCGAGCAGTTCTTC CASSPALAGGGEQFF
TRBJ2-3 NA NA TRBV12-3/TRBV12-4 TGTGCCAGCAGTCCCCCTTTTGGCGGGGATAGCACAGATACGCAGTATTTT CASSPPFGGDSTDTQYF